Detailed here is one TCR beta chain. Antigen: not known. The entry originates in a study of siplizumab effects on memory and regulatory T cells. Notes on the study in general: There appeared to be greater diversity in naive T cells than in memory cells, and naive T cells seemed major contributors to the alloresponse. Tregs that proliferated in siplizumab cultures did not have their suppressive function confirmed.

The assay covered 95,000 to 100,000 TCR templates per sample. The protocol was immunoSEQ multiplex PCR, while the TCRdb copy is restricted to in-frame clones and leaves out a portion. The sample shows about 120,000 clones, about 94% of them seen only once. V was trimmed by 4 bases and J by 0 bases, leaving 13 bases between them. Germline CDR1 MNHNS, CDR2 SASEGT. This CDR3 has 16 amino acids. The TCR sequence derives from a human donor in good health. V usage is TRBV6-1 and J usage is TRBJ1-3; maybe TRBD1 (6 bases). The sequenced sample was non-Treg CD4+ T cells sorted from blood. The CDR3 coding sequence is TGTGCCAGCAGTGTCCTAGGGGGTAACTCTGGAAACACCATATATTTT. Amino acid sequence: CASSVLGGNSGNTIYF.